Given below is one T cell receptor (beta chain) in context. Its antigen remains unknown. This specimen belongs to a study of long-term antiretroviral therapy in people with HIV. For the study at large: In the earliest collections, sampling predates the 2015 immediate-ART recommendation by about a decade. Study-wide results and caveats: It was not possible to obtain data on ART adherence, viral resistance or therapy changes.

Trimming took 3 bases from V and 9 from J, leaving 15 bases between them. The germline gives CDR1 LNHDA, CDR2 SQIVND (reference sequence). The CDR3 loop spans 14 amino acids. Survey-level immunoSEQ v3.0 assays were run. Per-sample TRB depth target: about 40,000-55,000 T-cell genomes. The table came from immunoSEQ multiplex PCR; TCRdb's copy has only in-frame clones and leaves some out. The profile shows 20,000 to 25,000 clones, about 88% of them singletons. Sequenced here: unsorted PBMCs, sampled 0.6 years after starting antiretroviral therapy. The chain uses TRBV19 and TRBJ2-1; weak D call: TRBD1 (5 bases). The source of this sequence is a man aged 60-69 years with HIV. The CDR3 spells CASSIFQGNGEQFF. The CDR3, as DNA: TGTGCCAGTAGTATCTTCCAGGGTAATGGTGAGCAGTTCTTC.